Each of the 21 T cell receptor beta chains below was sequenced from the same sample in a study of blood T cell repertoires in COVID-19. This table comes from immunoSEQ multiplex PCR, and its TCRdb copy is limited to in-frame clones, with some not included. The table includes approximately 10,000 clones, 60% to 85% detected once. The sequencing sample was made of peripheral blood. These receptors all stem from a man aged 55 to 70 with COVID-19, enrolled during active disease.

The rearrangement links TRBV7-9 to TRBJ1-5; D gene uncertain. The CDR3 is 13 residues long. The germline gives CDR1 SEHNR, CDR2 FQNEAQ (reference sequence). V lost 3 bases and J lost 3, with 6 bases in between. CDR3 DNA sequence: TGTGCCAGCAGCTTTGCGGCCAATCAGCCCCAGCATTTT. It encodes CASSFAANQPQHF.

The genes are TRBV6-5 and TRBJ1-1, with D possibly matching TRBD1 (5 bases). The V gene lost 10 bases and the J gene lost 7 bases, with 16 bases spanning the gap. Per germline, CDR1 MNHEY and CDR2 SVGAGI. CDR3 length equals 12 residues. The CDR3 region has the DNA TGTGCCACCATCTCGGCGGGGGTTGAAGCTTTCTTT. Translation: CATISAGVEAFF.

CDR3 region: CASRLLGQLNTEAFF. The CDR3 region has the DNA TGTGCCAGCAGATTACTCGGACAGCTTAACACTGAAGCTTTCTTT. The chain employs TRBV6-5 and TRBJ1-1; D may be TRBD1 (6 bases). The germline V gene has CDR1 MNHEY and CDR2 SVGAGI. The CDR3 loop spans 15 amino acids. V gave up 6 bases and J gave up 2 bases, with 16 bases separating them.

This clone was recorded a few times. CDR3 sequence: CASSYPGQGNEKLFF. The CDR3 region has the DNA TGCGCCAGCAGCTATCCGGGACAGGGAAATGAAAAACTGTTTTTT. The gene calls are TRBV4-1 and TRBJ1-4, with 9 positions matching TRBD1. CDR1 and CDR2 from the germline V gene are MGHRA and YSYEKL. The CDR3 runs 15 residues. J gave up 5 bases and V 5 bases, and 6 bases lay outside the gene matches.

This sequence joins TRBV7-2 and TRBJ1-1, with D possibly TRBD1 on 5 matching bases. Germline V lookup: CDR1 SGHTA, CDR2 FQGNSA. The CDR3 has 15 amino acids. V lost 5 bases and J 2 bases, leaving 15 bases between the germline ends. For the CDR3, the DNA is TGTGCCAGCAGCGCCCTAACAGGAATCAACACTGAAGCTTTCTTT. This codes for CASSALTGINTEAFF.

This clone showed up just a few times. The chain links TRBV7-9 to TRBJ2-3, with 10 nucleotides matching TRBD2. The CDR3 contains 16 residues. The ends lost 4 bases at V and 0 bases at J; junction bases unmatched: 4. CDR1 SEHNR and CDR2 FQNEAQ come from the germline V gene (reference sequence). CDR3 loop: CASSSSTSGSTDTQYF. In nucleotides, the CDR3 is TGTGCCAGCAGCTCCTCGACTAGCGGGAGCACAGATACGCAGTATTTT.

By sample share, this clone is medium-sized. The gene calls are TRBV7-6 and TRBJ2-7; maybe TRBD1 (6 bases). Per germline, CDR1 SGHVS and CDR2 FNYEAQ. This CDR3 has 13 residues. Trimming removed 5 bases at V and 3 bases at J, with 11 bases between. The chain's CDR3 is CASSTGPNYEQYV. CDR3 sequence (DNA): TGTGCCAGCAGCACAGGGCCGAACTACGAGCAGTACGTC.

V is TRBV25-1 and J is TRBJ1-1, with TRBD1 as a possible D gene (6 bases). V shed 7 bases and J shed 4 bases, with 13 bases lying between them. The CDR3 loop spans 13 amino acids. Germline V CDR1 and CDR2: MGHDK, SYGVNS. CDR3 sequence (DNA): TGTGCCAGCATAAAGTCAGGGGTCACTGAAGCTTTCTTT. It yields the protein CASIKSGVTEAFF.

The V and J genes are TRBV27 and TRBJ2-5; 7 nucleotides line up with TRBD2. The germline V gene has CDR1 MNHEY and CDR2 SMNVEV (reference sequence). This CDR3 has 15 amino acids. V lost 3 bases and J lost 5; bases outside the gene matches: 9. The CDR3 here is CASSFSAGVWETQYF. DNA of the CDR3: TGTGCCAGCAGTTTTTCTGCGGGAGTTTGGGAGACCCAGTACTTC.

This clone showed up just a few times. This rearrangement joins TRBV6-1 to TRBJ2-1, with no clear D. V lost 3 bases, J lost 2 bases, and 11 bases lay in between. Per the germline V gene, CDR1 is MNHNS and CDR2 is SASEGT. The CDR3 extends over 15 amino acids. This CDR3 is CASSDGSIPYNEQFF. The CDR3 DNA is TGTGCCAGCAGTGATGGTAGCATACCCTACAATGAGCAGTTCTTC.

The V and J genes are TRBV19 and TRBJ2-1, with a weak D call TRBD2 (6 bases). The germline gives CDR1 LNHDA, CDR2 SQIVND (reference sequence). V lost 6 bases and J 6 bases, leaving 12 bases between the germline ends. The CDR3 contains 13 residues. The CDR3 DNA follows: TGTGCCAGTAGCGCTAGCGAGCTCAATGAGCAGTTCTTC. This translates into CASSASELNEQFF.

V gene TRBV9 combines with J gene TRBJ1-4; D gene unclear. The CDR3 spans 14 residues. Trimming cost V 0 bases and J 8 bases, with 11 bases left between them. CDR1 SGDLS and CDR2 YYNGEE come from the germline V gene. CDR3 in amino acids: CASSVAGGFEKLFF. The DNA for the CDR3 is TGTGCCAGCAGCGTAGCTGGAGGCTTCGAAAAACTGTTTTTT.

This chain connects TRBV19 to TRBJ2-6, with D hard to call. Deletions cut 0 bases from V and 5 bases from J, with 11 bases between. Germline V gene lookup returns CDR1 LNHDA and CDR2 SQIVND (reference sequence). There are 16 residues in the CDR3. The CDR3 loop reads CASSIDLTGRANVLTF. CDR3 nucleotides: TGTGCCAGTAGTATAGATCTAACGGGTCGGGCCAACGTCCTGACTTTC.

The chain joins TRBV6-5 to TRBJ2-2, with a tentative D call TRBD2 (5 bases). Germline values: CDR1 MNHEY, CDR2 SVGAGI. Trimming cost V 0 bases and J 3 bases, with 5 bases left between them. The CDR3 totals 14 residues. CDR3: CASSYSRDTGELFF. CDR3 DNA sequence: TGTGCCAGCAGTTACTCGCGGGACACCGGGGAGCTGTTTTTT.

V gene TRBV2 combines with J gene TRBJ1-2; TRBD1 might be the D (5 bases). The CDR3 runs to 13 residues. Per germline, CDR1 SNHLY and CDR2 FYNNEI. V was clipped by 6 bases and J by 4 bases, with 12 bases between them. CDR3 bases: TGTGCCAGCAGCCCGACAGAGACCTATGGCTACACCTTC. Translated: CASSPTETYGYTF.

The genes are TRBV5-1 and TRBJ2-7; 10 bases match TRBD1. J gave up 5 bases and V 0 bases, and 5 bases lay outside the gene matches. In germline, CDR1 is SGHRS, CDR2 YFSETQ. The CDR3 contains 15 residues. CDR3 coding DNA: TGCGCCAGCAGCTTGGAAGGGACAGGGGATGACGAGCAGTACGTC. Translating it yields CASSLEGTGDDEQYV.

V usage is TRBV19 and J usage is TRBJ2-2; 12 positions agree with TRBD1. The V and J ends lost 5 bases and 3 bases, in that order; junction bases with no gene match: 1. The CDR3 is 15 residues long. Germline lookup yields CDR1 LNHDA and CDR2 SQIVND (reference sequence). CDR3 nucleotide sequence: TGTGCCAGTAGTGGGACAGGGGGCCACACCGGGGAGCTGTTTTTT. It yields the protein CASSGTGGHTGELFF.

The J gene is TRBJ2-7, the V gene TRBV28, with 10 bases matching TRBD1. This CDR3 comprises 15 residues. Germline CDR1 MDHEN, CDR2 SYDVKM. V was clipped by 2 bases and J by 3 bases; unmatched bases: 4. Written as DNA, the CDR3 is TGTGCCAGCAGTTTACAGGGACAGGGGCTCTACGAGCAGTACTTC. Its translation is CASSLQGQGLYEQYF. Supplemented by reference TRBV28 and TRBJ2-7, the full variable domain reads DVKVTQSSRYLVKRTGEKVFLECVQDMDHENMFWYRQDPGLGLRLIYFSYDVKMKEKGDIPEGYSVSREKKERFSLILESASTNQTSMYLCASSLQGQGLYEQYFGPGTRLTVT.

The table lists this clone with a few counts. For the CDR3, the DNA is TGTGCCAGTAGGCCCGACTGGGAGGGGGATGAGCAGTTCTTC. It specifies CASRPDWEGDEQFF. The chain is built from TRBV19 and TRBJ2-1; perhaps TRBD2 as D (7 bases). Germline values: CDR1 LNHDA, CDR2 SQIVND (reference sequence). Trimming took off 6 bases at V and 8 bases at J, with 17 bases between the two ends. The CDR3 is 14 amino acids.

The chain carries TRBV28 and TRBJ1-6, with 10 bases identical to TRBD1. V trimming: 3 bases; J trimming: 8 bases; junction bases outside the gene matches: 7. CDR3 length: 16 amino acids. Germline CDR1 MDHEN, CDR2 SYDVKM. DNA for the CDR3: TGTGCCAGCAGTTTTCTTCTGGGACAGGGGTATTCACCCCTCCACTTT. Translated: CASSFLLGQGYSPLHF.

This sequence joins TRBV7-2 and TRBJ1-1, with D tentatively TRBD1 (5 bases). CDR1 is SGHTA, CDR2 FQGNSA, per germline. This CDR3 has 14 amino acids. V lost 4 bases, J lost 1 base, and 10 bases lay in between. CDR3 sequence (DNA): TGTGCCAGCAGCTCCTGGGGCCGGAACACTGAAGCTTTCTTT. Translated: CASSSWGRNTEAFF.